Below are 31 T cell receptor beta chains sequenced from a single sample in a study of T cells after somatic rescue of genetic block. The assay was immunoSEQ multiplex PCR, and TCRdb's table has in-frame clones only and misses some. The top ten hold 1.4% to 1.5% of the sample, which has under 150,000 clones, 75% to 95% seen once. The sequencing input was peripheral blood mononuclear cells (PBMCs). The receptor source for this set is a woman aged 18 to 35.

The J gene is TRBJ2-5, the V gene TRBV5-1, with TRBD2 matching 7 bases. This CDR3 comprises 15 residues. The V and J ends lost 4 bases and 1 base, in that order; junction bases with no gene match: 7. The germline V gene has CDR1 SGHRS and CDR2 YFSETQ. CDR3 nucleotide sequence: TGCGCCAGCAGCAACCACCCTAGCGGCCAAGAGACCCAGTACTTC. Translated, it gives CASSNHPSGQETQYF.

The J gene is TRBJ2-3, the V gene TRBV27; possible D gene TRBD1, 6 bases. Between the trimmed V and J ends, which lost 0 bases and 0 bases, there was a span of 22 bases. There are 20 residues in the CDR3. The germline gives CDR1 MNHEY, CDR2 SMNVEV (reference sequence). In DNA form, the CDR3 reads TGTGCCAGCAGTTTATCGCTGGCCCTGGGGCAGGGGATTAGCACAGATACGCAGTATTTT. Translated: CASSLSLALGQGISTDTQYF.

As DNA, the CDR3 is TGTGCCAGCAGCCGGAGACAGGTTAATATGGGCGAGCAGTACTTC. It yields the protein CASSRRQVNMGEQYF. The chain couples TRBV28 to TRBJ2-7; possible D gene TRBD1, 6 bases. Germline V lookup: CDR1 MDHEN, CDR2 SYDVKM. This CDR3 is 15 amino acids long. V lost 6 bases and J 6 bases, leaving 21 bases between the germline ends. The full variable domain, completed using reference TRBV28 and TRBJ2-7, is DVKVTQSSRYLVKRTGEKVFLECVQDMDHENMFWYRQDPGLGLRLIYFSYDVKMKEKGDIPEGYSVSREKKERFSLILESASTNQTSMYLCASSRRQVNMGEQYFGPGTRLTVT.

The V gene is TRBV5-1, the J gene TRBJ1-1; D gene uncertain. Trimming shortened V by 1 base and J by 8 bases, and 15 bases separated the two germline ends. Germline V lookup: CDR1 SGHRS, CDR2 YFSETQ. This CDR3 contains 14 residues. In DNA form, the CDR3 reads TGCGCCAGCAGCTTGAAGACCATCTCGGGGGAAGCTTTCTTT. Translating it yields CASSLKTISGEAFF.

The chain employs TRBV6-4 and TRBJ2-2, with D uncertain. Between the trimmed V and J ends, which lost 2 bases and 8 bases, there was a span of 9 bases. The CDR3 covers 13 residues. CDR1 MRHNA and CDR2 SNTAGT come from the germline V gene. Here the CDR3 reads CASSDHPSGELFF. CDR3 nucleotide sequence: TGTGCCAGCAGTGACCATCCATCGGGGGAGCTGTTTTTT.

This clone came up once. This CDR3 is CASSPVQGTEAFF. CDR3 DNA: TGCGCCAGCAGCCCGGTACAGGGTACTGAAGCTTTCTTT. The chain joins TRBV5-1 to TRBJ1-1; maybe TRBD1 (6 bases). Trimming shortened V by 4 bases and J by 5 bases, and 12 bases separated the two germline ends. Germline CDR1 SGHRS, CDR2 YFSETQ. The CDR3 loop spans 13 amino acids.

The chain combines TRBV29-1 with TRBJ2-7; unclear D gene. The CDR3 is made up of 12 amino acids. Germline values: CDR1 SQVTM, CDR2 ANQGSEA. Trimming took off 5 bases at V and 2 bases at J, with 10 bases between the two ends. The DNA for the CDR3 is TGCAGCGTTCTAGACAACACCTACGAGCAGTACTTC. Protein sequence: CSVLDNTYEQYF.

CDR3 sequence reads: CASSQVGSGGASTDTQYF. In DNA form, the CDR3 reads TGTGCCAGCAGTCAAGTAGGAAGCGGGGGGGCTAGCACAGATACGCAGTATTTT. The chain has TRBV9 and TRBJ2-3; 10 nucleotides align to TRBD2. Looked up from germline, CDR1 is SGDLS and CDR2 is YYNGEE. This CDR3 comprises 18 residues. The ends lost 5 bases at V and 0 bases at J; junction bases unmatched: 12.

V gene TRBV6-1 combines with J gene TRBJ1-1; D might be TRBD1 (5 bases). The CDR3 covers 15 residues. CDR1 is MNHNS, CDR2 SASEGT, per germline. The V end was cut by 3 bases, the J end by 6 bases, with 17 bases between. The chain's CDR3 is CASSDPGTATAEAFF. Written as DNA, the CDR3 is TGTGCCAGCAGTGACCCCGGGACGGCGACGGCTGAAGCTTTCTTT.

The CDR3 DNA reads as TGTGCCAGCAGCGTAGAGGGGGGCAGGGTTGGAGAGCAGTACTTC. Protein product: CASSVEGGRVGEQYF. The V call is TRBV9, the J call TRBJ2-7; the D call may be TRBD1 or TRBD2 (6 bases each). Germline V CDR1 and CDR2: SGDLS, YYNGEE. Trimming took off 0 bases at V and 7 bases at J, with 17 bases between the two ends. CDR3 length: 15 residues.

The chain employs TRBV30 and TRBJ1-2; D gene unclear. CDR1 and CDR2 from the germline V gene are GTSNPN and SVGIG (reference sequence). The CDR3 spans 13 residues. V lost 3 bases and J lost 6, with 14 bases in between. CDR3 sequence reads: CAWSALPRDGYTF. The DNA for the CDR3 is TGTGCCTGGAGCGCCCTTCCAAGAGATGGCTACACCTTC.

This chain connects TRBV11-2 to TRBJ2-7; TRBD2 agrees at 7 bases. Unmatched junction bases numbered 1, after V lost 1 base and J lost 1 base. Germline V gene sequence: CDR1 SGHAT, CDR2 FQNNGV. The CDR3 spans 14 residues. The CDR3 nucleotides are TGTGCCAGCAGCTTAGCGGGGGGTTCCTACGAGCAGTACTTC. It is translated as CASSLAGGSYEQYF.

The rearrangement uses TRBV9 and TRBJ2-7; TRBD1 might be the D (5 bases). The germline V gene encodes CDR1 SGDLS and CDR2 YYNGEE. Deletions cut 4 bases from V and 4 bases from J, with 18 bases between. This CDR3 region has 15 residues. CDR3 protein: CASSPRDRSPYEQYF. CDR3 coding DNA: TGTGCCAGCAGCCCCCGAGACAGATCGCCGTACGAGCAGTACTTC.

The chain has TRBV30 and TRBJ2-7, with 7 bases identical to TRBD2. Germline V gene lookup returns CDR1 GTSNPN and CDR2 SVGIG (reference sequence). The CDR3 is 12 amino acids. The ends lost 0 bases at V and 10 bases at J; junction bases unmatched: 6. The CDR3 coding sequence is TGTGCCTGGAGTGTCCAGGGAGGGAAACAGTACTTC. Residues: CAWSVQGGKQYF. The full variable domain, completed using reference TRBV30 and TRBJ2-7, is SQTIHQWPATLVQPVGSPLSLECTVEGTSNPNLYWYRQAAGRGLQLLFYSVGIGQISSEVPQNLSASRPQDRQFILSSKKLLLSDSGFYLCAWSVQGGKQYFGPGTRLTVT.

The V gene is TRBV29-1, the J gene TRBJ2-5; D gene unclear. The CDR3 spans 11 residues. The V gene lost 1 base and the J gene lost 11 bases, with 11 bases spanning the gap. The germline gives CDR1 SQVTM, CDR2 ANQGSEA. The CDR3 loop reads CSVEGSATQYF. The CDR3, as DNA: TGCAGCGTTGAAGGGTCCGCTACTCAGTACTTC.

V and J are TRBV9 and TRBJ2-3, with no clear D. The germline V gene has CDR1 SGDLS and CDR2 YYNGEE. The germline V and J ends were trimmed by 4 bases and 2 bases, with 20 bases remaining between them. CDR3 length equals 17 residues. CDR3: CASSLGWMGRYTDTQYF. Here the CDR3 DNA reads TGTGCCAGCAGCCTGGGGTGGATGGGAAGGTACACAGATACGCAGTATTTT.

The chain is built from TRBV2 and TRBJ2-7, with D possibly matching TRBD2 (6 bases). The V and J ends lost 4 bases and 4 bases respectively, with 8 bases between them. The CDR3 is 12 residues long. CDR1 SNHLY and CDR2 FYNNEI come from the germline V gene. In DNA, the CDR3 is TGTGCCAGCAGTGGGAGGGTTTACGAGCAGTACTTC. This codes for CASSGRVYEQYF.

The chain combines TRBV5-1 with TRBJ2-3; 12 bases line up with TRBD2. V lost 4 bases to trimming and J lost 0 bases; unmatched junction nucleotides: 15. The CDR3 contains 20 residues. CDR1 is SGHRS, CDR2 YFSETQ, per germline. The CDR3, as DNA: TGCGCCAGCAGCCCCGCCAGGGGAGGACTAGCGGGGAGTAGCACAGATACGCAGTATTTT. Translated: CASSPARGGLAGSSTDTQYF.

The chain is built from TRBV11-2 and TRBJ2-3; TRBD2 agrees at 14 bases. The CDR3 runs to 16 residues. The germline V gene encodes CDR1 SGHAT and CDR2 FQNNGV. V dropped 6 bases and J dropped 11; count of bases not matched to a gene: 13. Here the CDR3 DNA reads TGTGCCAGCAGAGCTCCGGGACTAGCGGGGGCGGGGATGCAGTATTTT. Residues: CASRAPGLAGAGMQYF.

This sequence joins TRBV19 and TRBJ1-1, with D unresolved. Germline values: CDR1 LNHDA, CDR2 SQIVND (reference sequence). V was cut by 5 bases and J by 7 bases, with 11 bases left in between. CDR3 length: 12 amino acids. The CDR3 sequence: CASSPVKGEAFF. As DNA, the CDR3 is TGTGCCAGTAGTCCAGTGAAGGGTGAAGCTTTCTTT.

The genes are TRBV9 and TRBJ2-6; D is uncertain. Germline CDR1 is SGDLS and CDR2 is YYNGEE. V shed 2 bases and J shed 0 bases, with 6 bases lying between them. There are 15 residues in the CDR3. The CDR3 coding sequence is TGTGCCAGCAGCGTCCTCACCTCTGGGGCCAACGTCCTGACTTTC. Its protein product is CASSVLTSGANVLTF.

The chain employs TRBV7-2 and TRBJ1-6; D is undetermined. The CDR3 runs to 13 residues. Germline V lookup: CDR1 SGHTA, CDR2 FQGNSA. Deletions cut 5 bases from V and 8 bases from J, with 10 bases between. CDR3 in DNA: TGTGCCAGCAGCCCGAAGTGGGATTCACCCCTCCACTTT. Translated, it gives CASSPKWDSPLHF.

The rearrangement joins TRBV7-3 to TRBJ1-1; D unresolved. V was clipped by 2 bases and J by 1 base, with 11 bases between them. The CDR3 has 15 residues. Germline CDR1 and CDR2: SGHTA and FQGTGA. The CDR3 DNA sequence: TGTGCCAGCAGCTTAGGGGTGTCAGCGAACACTGAAGCTTTCTTT. Translation gives CASSLGVSANTEAFF. The whole variable domain, remainder taken from reference TRBV7-3 and TRBJ1-1, is GAGVSQTPSNKVTEKGKYVELRCDPISGHTALYWYRQSLGQGPEFLIYFQGTGAADDSGLPNDRFFAVRPEGSVSTLKIQRTERGDSAVYLCASSLGVSANTEAFFGQGTRLTVV.

The chain is built from TRBV9 and TRBJ2-5, with 8 bases that match TRBD2. J lost 1 base, V lost 4 bases, and 6 bases had no gene match. The CDR3 is made up of 15 amino acids. Germline CDR1 SGDLS, CDR2 YYNGEE. The CDR3 DNA sequence: TGTGCCAGCAGCCTCACGGGGGGGACCCAAGAGACCCAGTACTTC. This codes for CASSLTGGTQETQYF.

This clone has a single count. The chain joins TRBV27 to TRBJ2-7; maybe TRBD2 (6 bases). Germline CDR1 MNHEY, CDR2 SMNVEV (reference sequence). V gave up 7 bases and J gave up 7 bases, with 20 bases separating them. The CDR3 consists of 14 residues. CDR3 region: CASTQVSGGREQYF. The DNA for the CDR3 is TGTGCCAGCACCCAAGTGAGTGGGGGGAGGGAGCAGTACTTC.

The CDR3 loop reads CASSQDGGAATDTQYF. The CDR3 DNA reads as TGCGCCAGCAGCCAAGATGGGGGGGCGGCGACAGATACGCAGTATTTT. V is TRBV4-3 and J is TRBJ2-3, with D possibly being TRBD2 (7 bases). V gave up 0 bases and J gave up 3 bases, with 13 bases separating them. Germline V gives CDR1 LGHNA, CDR2 YSLEER. The CDR3 contains 16 residues.

The J gene is TRBJ2-1, the V gene TRBV7-2, with TRBD2 identical over 14 bases. V lost 4 bases and J lost 5; bases outside the gene matches: 4. The CDR3 sequence is 16 residues long. Germline V lookup: CDR1 SGHTA, CDR2 FQGNSA. CDR3 nucleotides: TGTGCCAGCAGCTGGGGGACTAGCGGGGGACACAATGAGCAGTTCTTC. Amino acid sequence: CASSWGTSGGHNEQFF. Full variable domain (remainder filled in from reference TRBV7-2 and TRBJ2-1): GAGVSQSPSNKVTEKGKDVELRCDPISGHTALYWYRQSLGQGLEFLIYFQGNSAPDKSGLPSDRFSAERTGGSVSTLTIQRTQQEDSAVYLCASSWGTSGGHNEQFFGPGTRLTVL.

This clone has just a few counts. The gene calls are TRBV4-3 and TRBJ1-3; D possibly corresponds to TRBD1 (5 bases). CDR1 and CDR2 from the germline V gene are LGHNA and YSLEER. The CDR3 sequence is 16 residues long. Trimming cost V 0 bases and J 0 bases, with 9 bases left between them. The CDR3 bases are TGCGCCAGCAGCCAAGATCGCGACAGCTCTGGAAACACCATATATTTT. Translated: CASSQDRDSSGNTIYF.

The rearrangement links TRBV5-6 to TRBJ1-2; unclear D gene. The ends were cut back, 4 bases at V and 8 bases at J, with 15 bases in the middle. The CDR3 spans 13 residues. Germline lookup yields CDR1 SGHDT and CDR2 YYEEEE. In DNA form, the CDR3 reads TGTGCCAGCAGCGGGGTGGCGTTAGGAGGCTACACCTTC. Translated, it gives CASSGVALGGYTF.

J is TRBJ2-1 and V is TRBV10-2; D gene ambiguous. Germline CDR1 and CDR2: WSHSY and SAAADI. The CDR3 length is 17 residues. The germline V and J ends were trimmed by 0 bases and 1 base, with 13 bases remaining between them. In DNA form, the CDR3 reads TGCGCCAGCAGTGAGTCAGCTTCGGCAGGATCCTACAATGAGCAGTTCTTC. It codes for CASSESASAGSYNEQFF.

The chain is built from TRBV30 and TRBJ2-3; D may be TRBD2 (5 bases). The CDR3 has 13 residues. V lost 3 bases and J lost 3, with 10 bases in between. CDR1 and CDR2 from the germline V gene are GTSNPN and SVGIG (reference sequence). CDR3 sequence reads: CAWSQSGTDTQYF. CDR3 nucleotides: TGTGCCTGGAGCCAAAGCGGTACAGATACGCAGTATTTT.